A selection of T cell receptor beta chains follows, all from one sample in a study of identical twins. TCRdb ran MiXCR on the 5' RACE reads and lists one entry per CDR3 protein. This sample has under 1 million distinct CDR3 sequences; approximately 13% occur once, and the top ten carry 1.5% to 2%. This sample was also put to use in a study of yellow fever vaccine responses in identical twins.

Sample: PBMCs. These receptors all stem from a young woman in good health. The conserved cysteine and the conserved F or W are not part of the CDR3 here. A D gene is named only where the DNA matches it firmly. Clone size appears in some rows only: once, few, many, or a class for an expanded clone.

v_gene,j_gene,d_gene,abundance,CDR3aa
TRBV5-5,TRBJ1-5,NA,many,ANTQGCNQPQH
TRBV12-3/TRBV12-4,TRBJ1-2,NA,many,ASSFGQGGDYGYT
TRBV7-9,TRBJ2-1,NA,few,ASSPRAPWDEQF
TRBV7-3,TRBJ1-1,NA,NA,ASSSQGEITEAF
TRBV10-3,TRBJ2-7,NA,few,AISSQAYEQY
TRBV20-1,TRBJ1-1,NA,NA,SAKLDVEAF
TRBV24-1,TRBJ2-2,TRBD1,many,ATSDPPTGGYAGELF
TRBV20-1,TRBJ2-4,TRBD2,NA,SARGLSGGVKNIQY
TRBV27,TRBJ2-7,NA,NA,ASSHAKNSYEQY
TRBV20-1,TRBJ2-7,TRBD2,few,SARELAGGVPY
TRBV9,TRBJ2-2,NA,NA,ASSPPFSGAAGGELF
TRBV12-3/TRBV12-4,TRBJ2-1,TRBD2,many,ASSARGGAWGEQF
TRBV20-1,TRBJ2-3,NA,NA,SASAPGSTDTQY
TRBV7-8,TRBJ2-1,NA,few,ASILGGLLLNEQF
TRBV6-1,TRBJ2-3,TRBD2,NA,ASRRTGTSPPDTQY
TRBV5-1,TRBJ2-7,NA,many,ASSLERGVNYEQY
TRBV20-1,TRBJ2-4,NA,NA,SARDLQVLAKNIQY
TRBV5-1,TRBJ2-2,TRBD2,many,ASSVTSGNTGELF
TRBV3-1,TRBJ2-1,TRBD2,NA,ASSQDRSGRMYSYNEQF
TRBV24-1,TRBJ2-1,TRBD2,few,ATSFGASGRAAVMDEQF
TRBV5-1,TRBJ2-3,NA,many,ASSYSGRANTDTQY
TRBV12-3/TRBV12-4,TRBJ2-7,TRBD2,NA,ASSLTDPSGRRNEQY
TRBV20-1,TRBJ2-5,NA,NA,SPRTPETQY
TRBV10-3,TRBJ2-1,NA,many,AISEKGLGLNEQF
TRBV5-1,TRBJ2-5,TRBD2,many,ASSSEGGLQETQY
TRBV29-1,TRBJ2-5,TRBD2,NA,SVARASGIQQETQY
TRBV5-1,TRBJ2-1,TRBD2,NA,ASSLWTSGRGNEQF
TRBV2,TRBJ2-5,NA,NA,ASGGKTQY
TRBV7-2,TRBJ2-7,NA,many,ASSPPDYPRGYEQY
TRBV4-1,TRBJ2-5,NA,NA,ASSQGGSRSETQY
TRBV13,TRBJ2-7,NA,NA,ASSGGMGFEQY
TRBV2,TRBJ1-5,NA,few,TFCLGLVGAGGNQPQH
TRBV7-2,TRBJ2-1,NA,NA,ASSHSYEQF
TRBV25-1,TRBJ1-2,NA,NA,ASSEAGQHYGYT
TRBV11-2,TRBJ2-5,NA,few,ASSLPRQTAMETQY